This section outlines one T cell receptor (beta chain) sequence together with its context. In the original workflow: Reference gene primers were amplified, and this amplification served to estimate nucleated cell counts. Libraries were prepared by immunoSEQ multiplex PCR; TCRdb keeps only in-frame clonotypes and omits some of them. That table is the source of V, J and clone size, and D and trimming were worked out from the DNA. The sample consists of 200,000 to 250,000 clones, roughly four fifths of them appearing once. The data originate from a study of blood T cell repertoires in COVID-19. About the study: Specimens from acute and convalescent COVID-19 originated in the United States, Italy and Spain. The analysed material was cDNA or gDNA that came from T cells, B-cell-depleted T cells, or PBMCs.

Trimming removed 6 bases at V and 3 bases at J, with 15 bases between. The CDR3 has 15 residues. Germline V gene lookup returns CDR1 PRHDT and CDR2 FYEKMQ (reference sequence). The TCR originated in a woman aged 18-29 years with acute or convalescent COVID-19. V gene TRBV13 combines with J gene TRBJ2-1, with a weak D call TRBD1 (6 bases). The sample taken for sequencing was peripheral blood. The CDR3 sequence: CASSSTLDSYNEQFF. The CDR3 region has the DNA TGTGCCAGCAGTTCCACATTGGACAGCTACAATGAGCAGTTCTTC.